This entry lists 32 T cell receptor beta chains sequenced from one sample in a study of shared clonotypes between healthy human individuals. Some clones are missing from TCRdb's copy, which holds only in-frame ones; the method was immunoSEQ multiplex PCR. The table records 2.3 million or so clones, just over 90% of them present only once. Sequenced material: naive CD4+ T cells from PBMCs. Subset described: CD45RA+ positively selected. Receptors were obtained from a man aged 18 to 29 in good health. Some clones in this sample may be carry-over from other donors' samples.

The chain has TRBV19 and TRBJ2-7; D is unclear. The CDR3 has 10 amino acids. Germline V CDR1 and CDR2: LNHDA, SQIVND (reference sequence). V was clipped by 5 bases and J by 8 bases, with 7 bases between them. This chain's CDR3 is CASSGIQQYF. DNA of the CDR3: TGTGCCAGTAGTGGGATCCAGCAGTACTTC.

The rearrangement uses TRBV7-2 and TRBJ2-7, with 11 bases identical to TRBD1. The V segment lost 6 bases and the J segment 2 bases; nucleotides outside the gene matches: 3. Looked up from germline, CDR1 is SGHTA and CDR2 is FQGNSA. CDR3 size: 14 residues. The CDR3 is CASRGQGGPYEQYF. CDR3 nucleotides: TGTGCCAGCAGGGGACAGGGGGGGCCCTACGAGCAGTACTTC. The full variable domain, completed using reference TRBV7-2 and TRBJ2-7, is GAGVSQSPSNKVTEKGKDVELRCDPISGHTALYWYRQSLGQGLEFLIYFQGNSAPDKSGLPSDRFSAERTGGSVSTLTIQRTQQEDSAVYLCASRGQGGPYEQYFGPGTRLTVT.

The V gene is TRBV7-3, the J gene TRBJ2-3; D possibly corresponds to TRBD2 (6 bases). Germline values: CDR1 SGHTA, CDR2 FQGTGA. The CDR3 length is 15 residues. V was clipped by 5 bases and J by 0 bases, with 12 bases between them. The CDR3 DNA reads TGTGCCAGCAGCCCGGGGGTCGAGAGCACAGATACGCAGTATTTT. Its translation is CASSPGVESTDTQYF.

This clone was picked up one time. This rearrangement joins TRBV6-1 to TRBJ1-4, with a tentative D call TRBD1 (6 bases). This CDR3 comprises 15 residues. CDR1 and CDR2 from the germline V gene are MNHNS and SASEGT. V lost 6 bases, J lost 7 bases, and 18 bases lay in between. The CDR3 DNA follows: TGTGCCAGCAGAACCGGGACAACAATTGGTGAAAAACTGTTTTTT. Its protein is CASRTGTTIGEKLFF.

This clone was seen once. The CDR3 DNA reads TGTGCCACCGCGCTAGCGGGTGAGCAGTACTTC. Translation gives CATALAGEQYF. This chain uses TRBV10-3 with TRBJ2-7, with TRBD2 identical over 8 bases. The CDR3 has 11 amino acids. The germline V gene has CDR1 ENHRY and CDR2 SYGVKD. The J segment lost 7 bases and the V segment lost 10 bases, leaving 6 bases of the junction unmatched.

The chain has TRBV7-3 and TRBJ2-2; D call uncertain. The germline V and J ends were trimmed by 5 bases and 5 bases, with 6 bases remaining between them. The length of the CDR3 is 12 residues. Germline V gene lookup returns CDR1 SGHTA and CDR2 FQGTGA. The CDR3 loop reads CASSGKTGELFF. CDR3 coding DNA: TGTGCCAGCAGCGGAAAAACCGGGGAGCTGTTTTTT.

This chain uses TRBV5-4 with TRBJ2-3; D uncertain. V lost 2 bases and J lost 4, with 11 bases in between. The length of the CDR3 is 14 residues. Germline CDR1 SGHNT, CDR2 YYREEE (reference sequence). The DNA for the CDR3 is TGTGCCAGCAGCTTTTACGTAGGGCCAGATACGCAGTATTTT. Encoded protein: CASSFYVGPDTQYF.

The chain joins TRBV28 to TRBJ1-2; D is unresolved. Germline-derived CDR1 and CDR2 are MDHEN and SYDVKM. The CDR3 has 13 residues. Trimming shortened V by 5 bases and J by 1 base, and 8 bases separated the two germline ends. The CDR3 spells CASSIGVNYGYTF. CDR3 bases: TGTGCCAGCAGTATCGGGGTTAACTATGGCTACACCTTC.

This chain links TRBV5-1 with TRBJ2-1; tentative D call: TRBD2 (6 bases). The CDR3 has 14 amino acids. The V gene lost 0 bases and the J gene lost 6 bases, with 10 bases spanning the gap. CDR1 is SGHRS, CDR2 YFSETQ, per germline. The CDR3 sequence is CASSLVSGVNEQFF. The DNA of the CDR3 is TGCGCCAGCAGCTTGGTTTCGGGGGTCAATGAGCAGTTCTTC.

CDR3 region: CASSPLRGWETQYF. In nucleotides, the CDR3 is TGTGCCAGCAGCCCCCTCAGGGGATGGGAGACCCAGTACTTC. The V and J genes are TRBV27 and TRBJ2-5; D possibly corresponds to TRBD1 (6 bases). Between the trimmed V and J ends, which lost 6 bases and 5 bases, there was a span of 16 bases. The V gene's germline CDR1 is MNHEY and CDR2 SMNVEV (reference sequence). This CDR3 comprises 14 residues.

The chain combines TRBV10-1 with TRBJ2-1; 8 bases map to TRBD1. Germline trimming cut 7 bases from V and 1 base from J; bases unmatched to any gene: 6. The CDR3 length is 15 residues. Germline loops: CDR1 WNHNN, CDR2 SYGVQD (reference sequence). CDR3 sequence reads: CASINRGDSYNEQFF. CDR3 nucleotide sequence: TGCGCCAGCATAAACAGGGGGGATTCCTACAATGAGCAGTTCTTC.

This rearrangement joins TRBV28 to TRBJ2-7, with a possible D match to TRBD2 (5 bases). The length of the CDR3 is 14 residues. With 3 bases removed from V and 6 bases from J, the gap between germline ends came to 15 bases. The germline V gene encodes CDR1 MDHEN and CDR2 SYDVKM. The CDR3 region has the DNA TGTGCCAGCAGTTTGGTCGGGATGGGTCGCGAGCAGTACTTC. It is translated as CASSLVGMGREQYF.

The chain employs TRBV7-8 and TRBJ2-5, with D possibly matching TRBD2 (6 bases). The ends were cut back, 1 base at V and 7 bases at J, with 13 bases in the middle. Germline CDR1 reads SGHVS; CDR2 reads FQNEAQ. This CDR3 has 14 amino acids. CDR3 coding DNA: TGTGCCAGCAGCTTAGTAATGGGAGGCGGGACCCAGTACTTC. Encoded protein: CASSLVMGGGTQYF.

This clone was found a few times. In DNA form, the CDR3 reads TGTGCCAGCACCCCGGGGTCGTCTGTCGCTGAAGCTTTCTTT. Protein: CASTPGSSVAEAFF. The rearrangement joins TRBV9 to TRBJ1-1; D not certain. V was cut by 6 bases and J by 6 bases, with 18 bases left in between. Germline CDR1 is SGDLS and CDR2 is YYNGEE. The CDR3 totals 14 residues.

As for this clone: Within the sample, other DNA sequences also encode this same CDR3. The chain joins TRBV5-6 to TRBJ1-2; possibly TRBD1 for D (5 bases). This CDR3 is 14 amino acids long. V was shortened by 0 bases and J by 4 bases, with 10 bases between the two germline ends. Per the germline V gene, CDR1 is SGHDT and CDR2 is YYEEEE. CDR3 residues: CASSLGQGGYGYTF. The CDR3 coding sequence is TGTGCCAGCAGCTTGGGGCAGGGAGGCTATGGCTACACCTTC.

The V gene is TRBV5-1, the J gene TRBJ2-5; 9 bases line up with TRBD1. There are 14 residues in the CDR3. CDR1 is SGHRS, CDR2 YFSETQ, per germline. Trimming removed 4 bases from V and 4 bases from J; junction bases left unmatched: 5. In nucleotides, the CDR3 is TGCGCCAGCAGCCTACAGGGGGCTGCAGAGACCCAGTACTTC. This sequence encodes CASSLQGAAETQYF.

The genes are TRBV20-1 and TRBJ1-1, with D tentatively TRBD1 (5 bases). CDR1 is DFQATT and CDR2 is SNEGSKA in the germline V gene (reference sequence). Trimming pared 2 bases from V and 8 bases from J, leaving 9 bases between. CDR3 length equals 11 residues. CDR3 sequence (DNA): TGCAGTGCTAGAACGCAGGGAGAAGCTTTCTTT. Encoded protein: CSARTQGEAFF.

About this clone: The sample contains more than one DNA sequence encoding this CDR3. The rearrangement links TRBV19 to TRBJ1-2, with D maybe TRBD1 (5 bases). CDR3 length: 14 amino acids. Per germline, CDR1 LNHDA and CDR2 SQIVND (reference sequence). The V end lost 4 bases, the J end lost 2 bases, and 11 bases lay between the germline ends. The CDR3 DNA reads TGTGCCAGTAGTACGGGACGCAGGAACTATGGCTACACCTTC. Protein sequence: CASSTGRRNYGYTF.

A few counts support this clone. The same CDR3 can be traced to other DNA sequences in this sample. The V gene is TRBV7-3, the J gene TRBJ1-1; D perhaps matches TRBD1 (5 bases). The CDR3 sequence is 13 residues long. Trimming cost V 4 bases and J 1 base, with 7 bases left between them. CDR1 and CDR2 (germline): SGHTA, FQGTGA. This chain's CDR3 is CASSSGQNTEAFF. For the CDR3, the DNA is TGTGCCAGCAGCTCTGGACAGAACACTGAAGCTTTCTTT.

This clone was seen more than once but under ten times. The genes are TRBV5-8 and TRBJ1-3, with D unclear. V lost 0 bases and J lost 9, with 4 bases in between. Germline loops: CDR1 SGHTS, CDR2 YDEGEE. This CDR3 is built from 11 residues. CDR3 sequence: CASSLAFTIYF. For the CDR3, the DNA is TGTGCCAGCAGCTTGGCCTTCACCATATATTTT. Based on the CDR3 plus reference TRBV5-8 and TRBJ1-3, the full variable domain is EAGVTQSPTHLIKTRGQQATLRCSPISGHTSVYWYQQALGLGLQFLLWYDEGEERNRGNFPPRFSGRQFPNYSSELNVNALELEDSALYLCASSLAFTIYFGEGSWLTVV.

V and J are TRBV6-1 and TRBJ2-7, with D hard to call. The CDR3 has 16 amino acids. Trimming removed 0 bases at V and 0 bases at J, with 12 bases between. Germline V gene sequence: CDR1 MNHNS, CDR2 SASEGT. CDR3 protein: CASSEASFSSSYEQYF. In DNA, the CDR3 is TGTGCCAGCAGTGAAGCATCGTTTTCCAGCTCCTACGAGCAGTACTTC.

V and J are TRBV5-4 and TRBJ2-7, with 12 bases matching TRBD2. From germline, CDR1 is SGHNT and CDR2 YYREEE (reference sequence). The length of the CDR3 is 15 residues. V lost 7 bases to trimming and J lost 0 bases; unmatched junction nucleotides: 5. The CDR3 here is CASSGLAGNSYEQYF. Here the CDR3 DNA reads TGTGCCAGCTCTGGACTAGCGGGAAACTCCTACGAGCAGTACTTC. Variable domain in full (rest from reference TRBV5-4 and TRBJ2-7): ETGVTQSPTHLIKTRGQQVTLRCSSQSGHNTVSWYQQALGQGPQFIFQYYREEENGRGNFPPRFSGLQFPNYSSELNVNALELDDSALYLCASSGLAGNSYEQYFGPGTRLTVT.

The CDR3: CASSQLGSSTDTQYF. CDR3 coding DNA: TGTGCCAGCAGCCAACTAGGGTCTAGCACAGATACGCAGTATTTT. V is TRBV7-3 and J is TRBJ2-3; weak D call: TRBD2 (5 bases). The CDR3 is 15 amino acids. The V and J ends lost 5 bases and 0 bases respectively, with 12 bases between them. Germline V gene sequence: CDR1 SGHTA, CDR2 FQGTGA.

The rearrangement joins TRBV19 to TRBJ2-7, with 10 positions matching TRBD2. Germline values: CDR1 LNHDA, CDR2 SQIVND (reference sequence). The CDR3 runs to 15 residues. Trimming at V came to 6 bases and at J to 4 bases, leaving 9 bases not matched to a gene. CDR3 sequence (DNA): TGTGCCAGTAGCATTCTAGCGGGAGCTAGTTACGAGCAGTACTTC. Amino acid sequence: CASSILAGASYEQYF.

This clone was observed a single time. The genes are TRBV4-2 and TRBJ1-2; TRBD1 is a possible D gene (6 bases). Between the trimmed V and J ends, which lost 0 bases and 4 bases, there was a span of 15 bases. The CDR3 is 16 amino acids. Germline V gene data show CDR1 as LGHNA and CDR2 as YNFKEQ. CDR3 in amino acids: CASSQEAGDFGYGYTF. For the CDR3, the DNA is TGTGCCAGCAGCCAAGAGGCAGGGGATTTTGGCTATGGCTACACCTTC.

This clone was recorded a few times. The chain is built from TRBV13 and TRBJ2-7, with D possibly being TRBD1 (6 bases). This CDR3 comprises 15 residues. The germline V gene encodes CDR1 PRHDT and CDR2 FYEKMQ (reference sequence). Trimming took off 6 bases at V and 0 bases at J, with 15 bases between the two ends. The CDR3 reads CASRVRQVNSYEQYF. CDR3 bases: TGTGCCAGCAGGGTCCGACAGGTTAACTCCTACGAGCAGTACTTC. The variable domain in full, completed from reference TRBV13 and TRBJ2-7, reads AAGVIQSPRHLIKEKRETATLKCYPIPRHDTVYWYQQGPGQDPQFLISFYEKMQSDKGSIPDRFSAQQFSDYHSELNMSSLELGDSALYFCASRVRQVNSYEQYFGPGTRLTVT.

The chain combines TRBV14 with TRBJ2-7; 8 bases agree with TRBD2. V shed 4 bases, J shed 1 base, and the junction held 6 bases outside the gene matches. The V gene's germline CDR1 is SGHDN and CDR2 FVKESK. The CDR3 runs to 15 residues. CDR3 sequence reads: CASSRAGVGSYEQYF. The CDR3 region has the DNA TGTGCCAGCAGCCGAGCGGGAGTAGGGTCCTACGAGCAGTACTTC. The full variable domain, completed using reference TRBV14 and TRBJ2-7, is EAGVTQFPSHSVIEKGQTVTLRCDPISGHDNLYWYRRVMGKEIKFLLHFVKESKQDESGMPNNRFLAERTGGTYSTLKVQPAELEDSGVYFCASSRAGVGSYEQYFGPGTRLTVT.

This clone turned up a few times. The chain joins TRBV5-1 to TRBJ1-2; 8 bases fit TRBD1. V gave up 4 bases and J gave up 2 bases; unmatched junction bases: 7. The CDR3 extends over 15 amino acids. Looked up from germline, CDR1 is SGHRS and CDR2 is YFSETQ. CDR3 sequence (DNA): TGCGCCAGCAGCCCCGGGACAGGTGGCAACTATGGCTACACCTTC. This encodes CASSPGTGGNYGYTF.

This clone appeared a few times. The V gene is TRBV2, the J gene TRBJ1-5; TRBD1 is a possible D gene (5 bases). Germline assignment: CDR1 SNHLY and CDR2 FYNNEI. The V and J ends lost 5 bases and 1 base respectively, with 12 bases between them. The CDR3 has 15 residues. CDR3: CASSSGGNSNQPQHF. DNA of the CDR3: TGTGCCAGCAGTTCCGGGGGGAACAGCAATCAGCCCCAGCATTTT.

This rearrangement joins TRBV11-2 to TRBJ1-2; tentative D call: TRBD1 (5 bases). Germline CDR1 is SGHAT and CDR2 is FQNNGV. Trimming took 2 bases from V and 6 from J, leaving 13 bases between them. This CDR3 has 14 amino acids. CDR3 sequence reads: CASSLQGGENGYTF. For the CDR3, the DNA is TGTGCCAGCAGCTTACAGGGAGGAGAAAATGGCTACACCTTC. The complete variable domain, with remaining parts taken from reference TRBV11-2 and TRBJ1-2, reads EAGVAQSPRYKIIEKRQSVAFWCNPISGHATLYWYQQILGQGPKLLIQFQNNGVVDDSQLPKDRFSAERLKGVDSTLKIQPAKLEDSAVYLCASSLQGGENGYTFGSGTRLTVV.

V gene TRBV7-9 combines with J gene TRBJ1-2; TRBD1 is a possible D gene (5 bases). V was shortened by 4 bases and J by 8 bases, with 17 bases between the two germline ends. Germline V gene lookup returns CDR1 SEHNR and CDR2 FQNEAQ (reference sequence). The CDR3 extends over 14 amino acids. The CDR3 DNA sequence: TGTGCCAGCAGCTACGGGGCGGCTCTTCGCGGCTACACCTTC. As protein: CASSYGAALRGYTF.

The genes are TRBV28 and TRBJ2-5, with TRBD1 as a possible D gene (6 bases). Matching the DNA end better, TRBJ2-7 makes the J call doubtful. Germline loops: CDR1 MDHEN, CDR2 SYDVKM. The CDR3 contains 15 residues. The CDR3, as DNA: TGTGCCAGCAGTGATGGACAGCTAGTTGCCTACGAGCAGTACTTC. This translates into CASSDGQLVAYEQYF.